The 18 T cell receptor beta chains below were found in one sample sequenced in a study of OX40 agonist ivuxolimab in advanced cancers. Method: immunoSEQ multiplex PCR; TCRdb's copy keeps in-frame clones and lacks some. The sample has around 39,000 clones, about four fifths seen once. The sample was CD4+ or CD8+ T cells sorted from blood, taken in a trial of the OX40 agonist ivuxolimab. These receptor sequences come from an adult with an advanced solid tumor such as melanoma, head and neck, liver or kidney cancer.

The gene calls are TRBV28 and TRBJ1-5; D uncertain. Germline CDR1 and CDR2: MDHEN and SYDVKM. The ends were cut back, 5 bases at V and 4 bases at J, with 15 bases in the middle. There are 15 residues in the CDR3. CDR3 bases: TGTGCCAGCAGTCCCGCGGCAGTCTATAATCAGCCCCAGCATTTT. This translates into CASSPAAVYNQPQHF.

The chain couples TRBV30 to TRBJ1-5; D remains unclear. V was shortened by 0 bases and J by 4 bases, with 10 bases between the two germline ends. CDR1 and CDR2 from the germline V gene are GTSNPN and SVGIG (reference sequence). The CDR3 consists of 14 residues. In DNA, the CDR3 is TGTGCCTGGAGTGTACAAACCCTTAATCAGCCCCAGCATTTT. Residues: CAWSVQTLNQPQHF.

V usage is TRBV9 and J usage is TRBJ2-7; 7 nucleotides line up with TRBD2. CDR3 length equals 18 residues. The J segment lost 4 bases and the V segment lost 0 bases, leaving 16 bases of the junction unmatched. Germline V gene data show CDR1 as SGDLS and CDR2 as YYNGEE. The CDR3 reads CASSVDRGGPRGTYEQYF. The DNA of the CDR3 is TGTGCCAGCAGCGTAGATAGGGGAGGGCCACGCGGAACGTACGAGCAGTACTTC.

The chain joins TRBV7-9 to TRBJ2-1; 9 nucleotides match TRBD1. The V gene's germline CDR1 is SEHNR and CDR2 FQNEAQ (reference sequence). This CDR3 region has 12 residues. The J segment lost 12 bases and the V segment lost 5 bases, leaving 5 bases of the junction unmatched. Written as DNA, the CDR3 is TGTGCCAGCAGCCCGGACAGGGGAAGGCAGTTCTTC. As protein: CASSPDRGRQFF.

CDR3 protein: CASSGFTNEKLFF. The CDR3 DNA is TGTGCCAGCAGCGGGTTTACTAATGAAAAACTGTTTTTT. The V and J genes are TRBV6-5 and TRBJ1-4; D is unclear. Germline assignment: CDR1 MNHEY and CDR2 SVGAGI. The CDR3 totals 13 residues. Trimming left V 6 bases short and J 2 bases short, with 7 bases between.

CDR3 region: CASSVSGRSNQPQHF. CDR3 nucleotide sequence: TGTGCCAGCAGCGTGTCCGGACGGAGCAATCAGCCCCAGCATTTT. The chain has TRBV9 and TRBJ1-5; no reliable D call. The germline CDR1 and CDR2 sequences are SGDLS and YYNGEE. This CDR3 comprises 15 residues. V lost 2 bases and J lost 1, with 10 bases in between.

This clone was seen a single time. The J gene is TRBJ1-4, the V gene TRBV5-1; D may be TRBD1 (5 bases). Per the germline V gene, CDR1 is SGHRS and CDR2 is YFSETQ. The V gene lost 5 bases and the J gene lost 5 bases, with 16 bases spanning the gap. This CDR3 has 15 residues. CDR3 DNA: TGCGCCAGCAGGGGTGGCTGGGGCGAAAATGAAAAACTGTTTTTT. It translates to CASRGGWGENEKLFF.

This clone showed up just a few times. The V and J genes are TRBV10-2 and TRBJ2-3; 12 bases are shared with TRBD1. The CDR3 runs 17 residues. After removal of 6 bases from V and 6 bases from J, the junction contained 13 bases not matched to a gene. The germline CDR1 and CDR2 sequences are WSHSY and SAAADI. CDR3 in DNA: TGCGCCAGCAGGGGCCCTGGGACAGGGGGCATCTGGGATACGCAGTATTTT. Translation: CASRGPGTGGIWDTQYF.

This chain joins TRBV2 and TRBJ2-7; tentative D call: TRBD2 (5 bases). This CDR3 spans 13 amino acids. Per germline, CDR1 SNHLY and CDR2 FYNNEI. Trimming left V 3 bases short and J 7 bases short, with 13 bases between. The CDR3 is CASSDQETGEQYF. DNA for the CDR3: TGTGCCAGCAGTGATCAGGAGACGGGGGAGCAGTACTTC.

The chain is built from TRBV6-5 and TRBJ2-1, with D unresolved. The V gene lost 2 bases and the J gene lost 4 bases, with 9 bases spanning the gap. Germline-derived CDR1 and CDR2 are MNHEY and SVGAGI. This CDR3 is 14 amino acids long. The CDR3 loop reads CASSYAVAYNEQFF. CDR3 DNA: TGTGCCAGCAGTTACGCAGTAGCTTACAATGAGCAGTTCTTC.

This rearrangement joins TRBV9 to TRBJ2-2, with D perhaps TRBD2 (7 bases). This CDR3 is 16 amino acids long. Germline CDR1 reads SGDLS; CDR2 reads YYNGEE. Trimming removed 4 bases from V and 5 bases from J, with 18 bases in between. The CDR3: CASSPRKGGGTGELFF. The CDR3 nucleotides read TGTGCCAGCAGCCCCCGCAAAGGGGGGGGTACCGGGGAGCTGTTTTTT.

The chain has TRBV19 and TRBJ2-2; possible D gene TRBD1, 6 bases. From germline, CDR1 is LNHDA and CDR2 SQIVND (reference sequence). The CDR3 is 18 residues long. V lost 4 bases and J 0 bases, leaving 18 bases between the germline ends. The CDR3, as DNA: TGTGCCAGTAGTAAGGGTCCCGGGACATCTTCGAACACCGGGGAGCTGTTTTTT. It specifies CASSKGPGTSSNTGELFF.

The chain joins TRBV6-5 to TRBJ1-6; the D is unclear. V was trimmed by 4 bases and J by 7 bases, leaving 8 bases between them. The germline gives CDR1 MNHEY, CDR2 SVGAGI. CDR3 length equals 13 residues. The CDR3: CASSSRENSPLHF. The CDR3 bases are TGTGCCAGCAGTTCTCGGGAGAATTCACCCCTCCACTTT.

The chain has TRBV15 and TRBJ2-5, with 9 positions matching TRBD2. Losses at the gene ends were 0 bases for V and 4 bases for J; bases not matched to a gene: 3. Germline V gene data show CDR1 as LNHNV and CDR2 as YYDKDF (reference sequence). The CDR3 length is 15 residues. The CDR3, as DNA: TGTGCCACCAGCAGAGACGGCGGGAGGGCAGAGACCCAGTACTTC. It encodes CATSRDGGRAETQYF.

The chain is built from TRBV5-4 and TRBJ2-1; D possibly corresponds to TRBD2 (5 bases). V shed 7 bases and J shed 4 bases, with 15 bases lying between them. The CDR3 runs 14 residues. Germline V gene sequence: CDR1 SGHNT, CDR2 YYREEE (reference sequence). CDR3 nucleotides: TGTGCCAGCCGGGTGGGAGATACTTACAATGAGCAGTTCTTC. Translation: CASRVGDTYNEQFF.

This clone was seen only once. The rearrangement joins TRBV5-1 to TRBJ2-2; no definite D call. Deletions cut 0 bases from V and 5 bases from J, with 8 bases between. CDR3 length equals 14 residues. Germline assignment: CDR1 SGHRS and CDR2 YFSETQ. For the CDR3, the DNA is TGCGCCAGCAGCTTGGTTTTCGGGACCGGGGAGCTGTTTTTT. Amino acids: CASSLVFGTGELFF.

This chain connects TRBV5-1 to TRBJ2-3; no firm D call. Trimming pared 5 bases from V and 2 bases from J, leaving 6 bases between. CDR1 and CDR2 from the germline V gene are SGHRS and YFSETQ. The CDR3 sequence is 12 residues long. DNA of the CDR3: TGCGCCAGCAGAGCCCACACAGATACGCAGTATTTT. Translating gives CASRAHTDTQYF.

The rearrangement uses TRBV6-6 and TRBJ1-6; D gene ambiguous. CDR1 is MNHNY and CDR2 is SVGAGI in the germline V gene (reference sequence). The CDR3 covers 14 residues. V shed 5 bases and J shed 7 bases, with 12 bases lying between them. In DNA form, the CDR3 reads TGTGCCAGCAGTCTCGACCTTGGGAATTCACCCCTCCACTTT. Its protein is CASSLDLGNSPLHF.